This section outlines one T cell receptor beta chain sequence together with its context. Antigen specificity is unknown. Per donor, at least one pre-ART and at least two post-ART PBMC samples were obtained. Treatment locations for all participants with HIV were in the United States. The sample comes from a study of long-term antiretroviral therapy in people with HIV. Findings of the study overall: Increased diversity was seen after ART, yet it remained lower than in transplant donor controls.

Assay version v3.0 of immunoSEQ was used, and it was run at survey level. Some clones are missing from TCRdb's copy, which holds only in-frame ones; the method was immunoSEQ multiplex PCR. The data contain some 40,000 clones, approximately 85% of them seen just once; the ten biggest clones take up 4.5% to 6%. Trimming removed 10 bases from V and 7 bases from J; junction bases left unmatched: 6. The CDR3 contains 12 residues. The germline gives CDR1 WNHNN, CDR2 SYGVQD (reference sequence). Sequencing was performed on unsorted PBMCs, taken 3.1 years after starting antiretroviral therapy. V usage is TRBV10-1 and J usage is TRBJ1-5, with 8 bases that match TRBD1. The origin of this receptor is a woman aged 50 to 60 with HIV. For the CDR3, the DNA is TGCGCCACTGGACAGGGAGAACAGCCCCAGCATTTT. Protein: CATGQGEQPQHF.